The sequence of this TCR beta chain was determined in a study of metastatic and nonmetastatic thyroid tumors. The CDR3 has 18 residues. Germline V CDR1 and CDR2: SGHAT, FQNNGV. MiXCR reprocessed the PCR reads for TCRdb. Among around 30,000 clones listed, about 15% were seen once. Thyroid surgery was preceded by no treatment in any patient. Note on this clone: The junction does not match germline at one end; this may be a read error.

This sequence originates from a male donor with papillary thyroid cancer or a benign thyroid nodule (not recorded which). Some clones in this sample may be carry-over from other donors' samples. J is TRBJ1-5 and V is TRBV11-2; 9 bases agree with TRBD1. The source material was blood. The CDR3 nucleotides read TGTGCCAGCAGCTTAGTCCCTATGGGACAGGGCAACAATCAGCCCCATCATTTT. Translating it yields CASSLVPMGQGNNQPHHF.